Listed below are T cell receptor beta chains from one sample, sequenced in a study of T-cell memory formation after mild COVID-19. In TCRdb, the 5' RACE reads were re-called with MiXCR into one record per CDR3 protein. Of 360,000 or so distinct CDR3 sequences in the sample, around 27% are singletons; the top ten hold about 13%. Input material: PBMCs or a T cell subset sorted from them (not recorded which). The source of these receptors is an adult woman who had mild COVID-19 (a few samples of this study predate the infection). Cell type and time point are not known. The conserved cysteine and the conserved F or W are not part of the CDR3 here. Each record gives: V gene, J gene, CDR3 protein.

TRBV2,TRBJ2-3,ASSPTGTQY
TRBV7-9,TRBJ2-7,ASVSREDAYEQY
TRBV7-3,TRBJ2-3,ASSLLQGGGPSTDTQY
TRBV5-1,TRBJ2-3,ASSLDGGSNTDTQY
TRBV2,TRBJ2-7,ASSELGLAGY
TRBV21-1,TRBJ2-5,ASSPEWASLETQY
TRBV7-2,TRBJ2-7,ASSLGPSYSYEQY
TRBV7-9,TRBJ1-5,ASSLGDGNQPQH
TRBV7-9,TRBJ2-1,ASSLGGGDRF
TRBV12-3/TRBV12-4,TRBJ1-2,ASSSAGNGYT
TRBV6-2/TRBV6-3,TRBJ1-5,ASSYGSNQPQH
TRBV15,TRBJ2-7,ATSRVREVGYEQY
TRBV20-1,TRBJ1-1,SARRSGGNTEAF
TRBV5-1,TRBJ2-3,ATAERDLADTQY
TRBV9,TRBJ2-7,ASSVSAGGPWEQY
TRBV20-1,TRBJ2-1,SASGLAGDRFSPTRDEQL
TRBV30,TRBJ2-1,ACLKGAGYEQF
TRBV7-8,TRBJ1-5,ASSLPGNINQPQH
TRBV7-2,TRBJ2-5,ASSGVAQEKETQY
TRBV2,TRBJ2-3,ASSAWSTDTQY
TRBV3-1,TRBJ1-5,ASSYTGGNQPQH
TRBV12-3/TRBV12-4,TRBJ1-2,ASSFAGVSGYT
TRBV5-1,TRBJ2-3,ASSLAGNSGDTQY
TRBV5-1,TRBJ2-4,ASSYLAIGVALAKNIQY
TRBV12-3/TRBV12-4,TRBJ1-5,ASSPGTAHSGPQH
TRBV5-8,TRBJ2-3,ASSLRTSDTQY
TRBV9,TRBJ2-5,ASSPNPTASGTGEETQY
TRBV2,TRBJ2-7,ASTSGRTYEQY
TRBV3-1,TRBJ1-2,ASSQEMDPLHYGYT
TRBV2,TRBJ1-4,ASSNGDRGGEKLF
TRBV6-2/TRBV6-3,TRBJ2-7,ASGRTEYYEQY
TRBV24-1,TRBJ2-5,ATSDVQGRSETQY
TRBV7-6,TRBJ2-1,ASAEGASNEQF
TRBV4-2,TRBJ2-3,ASSQGLVGGTQY
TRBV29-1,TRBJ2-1,SVEFGRGANEQF
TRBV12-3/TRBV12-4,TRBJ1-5,ASTLKVLGSVGQDNQPQH
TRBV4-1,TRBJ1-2,ASSPWDRDNYGYT
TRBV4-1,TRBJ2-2,ASSQGDFSSNTGELF
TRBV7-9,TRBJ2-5,ASRKGRETQY